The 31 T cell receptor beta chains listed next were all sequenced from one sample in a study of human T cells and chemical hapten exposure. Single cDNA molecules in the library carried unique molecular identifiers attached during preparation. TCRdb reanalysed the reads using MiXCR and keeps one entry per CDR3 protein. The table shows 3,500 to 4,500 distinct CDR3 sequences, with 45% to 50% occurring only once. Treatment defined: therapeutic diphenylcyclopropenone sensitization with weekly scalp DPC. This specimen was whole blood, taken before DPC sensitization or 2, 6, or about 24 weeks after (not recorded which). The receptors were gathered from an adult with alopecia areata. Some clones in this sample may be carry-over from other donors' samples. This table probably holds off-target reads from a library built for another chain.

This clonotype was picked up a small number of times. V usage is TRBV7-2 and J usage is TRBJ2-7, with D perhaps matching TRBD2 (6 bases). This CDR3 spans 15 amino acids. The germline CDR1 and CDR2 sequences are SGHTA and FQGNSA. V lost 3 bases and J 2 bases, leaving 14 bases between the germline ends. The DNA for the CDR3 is TGTGCCAGCAGCTTGGATTCGCGGGGCGCCTACGAGCAGTACTTC. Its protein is CASSLDSRGAYEQYF.

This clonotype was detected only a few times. The CDR3 sequence is CSASSGQLGDEQYF. In nucleotides, the CDR3 is TGCAGTGCTAGCTCGGGACAGTTGGGGGACGAGCAGTACTTC. V usage is TRBV20-1 and J usage is TRBJ2-7; TRBD1 agrees at 7 bases. The CDR3 is 14 residues long. J gave up 5 bases and V 3 bases, and 10 bases lay outside the gene matches. CDR1 and CDR2 from the germline V gene are DFQATT and SNEGSKA (reference sequence).

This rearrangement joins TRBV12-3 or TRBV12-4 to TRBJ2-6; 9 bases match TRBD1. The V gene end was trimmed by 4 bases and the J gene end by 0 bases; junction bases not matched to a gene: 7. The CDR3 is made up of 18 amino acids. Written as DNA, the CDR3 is TGTGCCAGCAGTTCACAGGGGGCCCACCCCTCTGGGGCCAACGTCCTGACTTTC. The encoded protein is CASSSQGAHPSGANVLTF.

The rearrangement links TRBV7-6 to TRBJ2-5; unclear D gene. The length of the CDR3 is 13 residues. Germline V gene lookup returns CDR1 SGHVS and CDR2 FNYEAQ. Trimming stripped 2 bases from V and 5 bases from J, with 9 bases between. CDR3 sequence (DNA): TGTGCCAGCAGCTTACAGACCAGCGAGACCCAGTACTTC. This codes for CASSLQTSETQYF. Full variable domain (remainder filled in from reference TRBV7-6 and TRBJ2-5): GAGVSQSPRYKVTKRGQDVALRCDPISGHVSLYWYRQALGQGPEFLTYFNYEAQQDKSGLPNDRFSAERPEGSISTLTIQRTEQRDSAMYRCASSLQTSETQYFGPGTRLLVL.

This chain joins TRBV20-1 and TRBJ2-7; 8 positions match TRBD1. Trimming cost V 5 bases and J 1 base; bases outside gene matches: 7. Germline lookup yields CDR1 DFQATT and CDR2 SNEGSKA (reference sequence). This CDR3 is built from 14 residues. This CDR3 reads CSAEDRGPSYEQYF. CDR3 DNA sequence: TGCAGTGCTGAAGACAGGGGCCCTTCCTACGAGCAGTACTTC.

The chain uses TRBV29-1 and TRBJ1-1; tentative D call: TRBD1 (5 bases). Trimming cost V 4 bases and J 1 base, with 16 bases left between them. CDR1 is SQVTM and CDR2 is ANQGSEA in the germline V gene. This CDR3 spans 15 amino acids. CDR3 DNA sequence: TGCAGCGTTGCCTGGGTCCACGGGGGGAACACTGAAGCTTTCTTT. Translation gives CSVAWVHGGNTEAFF.

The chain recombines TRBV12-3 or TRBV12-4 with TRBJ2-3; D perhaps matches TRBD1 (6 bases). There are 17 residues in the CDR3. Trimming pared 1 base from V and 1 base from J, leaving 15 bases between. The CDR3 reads CASSLVGAGSGTDTQYF. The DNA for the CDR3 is TGTGCCAGCAGTTTAGTGGGGGCAGGGTCGGGCACAGATACGCAGTATTTT.

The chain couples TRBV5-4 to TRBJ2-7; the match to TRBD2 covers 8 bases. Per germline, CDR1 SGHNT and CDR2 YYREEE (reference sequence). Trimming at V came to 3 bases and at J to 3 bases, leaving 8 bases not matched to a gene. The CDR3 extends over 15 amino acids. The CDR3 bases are TGTGCCAGCAGCTCCGCCGGGACTAGGGGCTACGAGCAGTACTTC. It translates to CASSSAGTRGYEQYF.

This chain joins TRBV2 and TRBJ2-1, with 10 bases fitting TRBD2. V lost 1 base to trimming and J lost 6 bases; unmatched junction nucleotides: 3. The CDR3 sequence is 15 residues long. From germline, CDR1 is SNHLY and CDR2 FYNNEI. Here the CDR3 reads CASSEELAGPNEQFF. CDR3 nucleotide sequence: TGTGCCAGCAGTGAAGAACTAGCGGGACCCAATGAGCAGTTCTTC.

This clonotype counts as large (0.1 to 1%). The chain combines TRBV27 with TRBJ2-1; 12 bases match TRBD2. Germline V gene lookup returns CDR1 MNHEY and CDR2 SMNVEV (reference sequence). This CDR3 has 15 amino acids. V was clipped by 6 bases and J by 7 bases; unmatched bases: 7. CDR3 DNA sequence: TGTGCCAGCAGACCTAGGACTAGCGGGATGAATGAGCAGTTCTTC. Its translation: CASRPRTSGMNEQFF.

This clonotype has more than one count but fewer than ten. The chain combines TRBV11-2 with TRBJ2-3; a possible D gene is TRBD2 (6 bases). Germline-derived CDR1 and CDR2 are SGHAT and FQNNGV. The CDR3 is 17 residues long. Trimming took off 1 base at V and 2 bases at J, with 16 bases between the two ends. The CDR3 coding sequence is TGTGCCAGCAGCTTAGTACTATCGGGACTGCTCACAGATACGCAGTATTTT. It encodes CASSLVLSGLLTDTQYF.

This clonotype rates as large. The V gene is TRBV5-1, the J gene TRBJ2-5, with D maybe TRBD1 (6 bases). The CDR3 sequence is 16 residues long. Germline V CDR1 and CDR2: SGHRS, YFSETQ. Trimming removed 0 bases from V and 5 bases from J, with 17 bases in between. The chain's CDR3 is CASSLEGNRDEETQYF. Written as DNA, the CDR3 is TGCGCCAGCAGCTTGGAGGGGAACAGGGATGAGGAGACCCAGTACTTC. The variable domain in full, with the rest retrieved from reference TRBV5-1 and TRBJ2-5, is KAGVTQTPRYLIKTRGQQVTLSCSPISGHRSVSWYQQTPGQGLQFLFEYFSETQRNKGNFPGRFSGRQFSNSRSEMNVSTLELGDSALYLCASSLEGNRDEETQYFGPGTRLLVL.

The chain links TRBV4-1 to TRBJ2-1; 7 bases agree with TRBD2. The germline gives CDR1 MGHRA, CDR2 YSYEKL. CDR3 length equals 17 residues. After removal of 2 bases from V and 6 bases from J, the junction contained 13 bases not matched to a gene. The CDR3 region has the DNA TGCGCCAGCAGCCAAACTAGCGATGGCAGCGGTCGCAATGAGCAGTTCTTC. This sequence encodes CASSQTSDGSGRNEQFF.

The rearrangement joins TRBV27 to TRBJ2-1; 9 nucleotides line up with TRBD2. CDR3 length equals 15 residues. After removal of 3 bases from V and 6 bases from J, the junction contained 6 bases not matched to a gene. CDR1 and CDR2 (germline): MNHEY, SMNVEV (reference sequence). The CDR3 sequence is CASSLRGTSTNEQFF. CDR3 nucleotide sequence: TGTGCCAGCAGTTTGCGTGGGACTAGCACCAATGAGCAGTTCTTC.

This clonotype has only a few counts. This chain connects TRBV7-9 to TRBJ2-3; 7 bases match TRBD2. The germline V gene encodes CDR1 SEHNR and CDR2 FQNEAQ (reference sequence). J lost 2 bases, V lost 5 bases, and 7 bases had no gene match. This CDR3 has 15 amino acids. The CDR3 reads CASSPQRGSTDTQYF. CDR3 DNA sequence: TGTGCCAGCAGCCCACAGCGGGGCTCCACAGATACGCAGTATTTT. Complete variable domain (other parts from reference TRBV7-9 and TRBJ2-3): DTGVSQNPRHKITKRGQNVTFRCDPISEHNRLYWYRQTLGQGPEFLTYFQNEAQLEKSRLLSDRFSAERPKGSFSTLEIQRTEQGDSAMYLCASSPQRGSTDTQYFGPGTRLTVL.

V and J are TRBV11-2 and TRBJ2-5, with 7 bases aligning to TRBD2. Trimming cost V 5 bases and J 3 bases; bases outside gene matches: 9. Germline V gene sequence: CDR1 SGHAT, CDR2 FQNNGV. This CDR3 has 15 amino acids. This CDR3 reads CASSRGGAVKETQYF. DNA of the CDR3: TGTGCCAGCAGCCGGGGAGGGGCCGTCAAAGAGACCCAGTACTTC.

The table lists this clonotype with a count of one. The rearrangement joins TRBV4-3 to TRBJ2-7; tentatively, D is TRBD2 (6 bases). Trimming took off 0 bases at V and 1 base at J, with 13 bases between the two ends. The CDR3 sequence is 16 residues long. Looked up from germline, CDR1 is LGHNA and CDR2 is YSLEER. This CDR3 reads CASSQDRRGDSYEQYF. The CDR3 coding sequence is TGCGCCAGCAGCCAAGATAGGCGCGGGGATTCCTACGAGCAGTACTTC.

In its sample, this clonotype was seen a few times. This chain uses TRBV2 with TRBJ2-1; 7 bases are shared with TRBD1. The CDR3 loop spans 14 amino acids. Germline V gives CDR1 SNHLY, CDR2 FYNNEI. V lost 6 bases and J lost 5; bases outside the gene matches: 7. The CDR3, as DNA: TGTGCCAGCAGCGACAGGGTTGCACACAATGAGCAGTTCTTC. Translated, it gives CASSDRVAHNEQFF.

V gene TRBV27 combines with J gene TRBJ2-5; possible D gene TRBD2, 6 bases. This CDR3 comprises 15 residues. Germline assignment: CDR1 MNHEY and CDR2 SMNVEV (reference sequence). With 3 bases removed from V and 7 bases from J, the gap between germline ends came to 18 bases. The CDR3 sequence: CASSFSAEAAGTQYF. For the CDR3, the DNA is TGTGCCAGCAGTTTTTCAGCGGAGGCAGCGGGGACCCAGTACTTC.

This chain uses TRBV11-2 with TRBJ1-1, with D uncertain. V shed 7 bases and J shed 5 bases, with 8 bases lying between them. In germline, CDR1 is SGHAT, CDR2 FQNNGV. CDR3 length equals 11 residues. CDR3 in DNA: TGTGCCAGCATTCACGGGACTGAAGCTTTCTTT. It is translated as CASIHGTEAFF.

CDR3 nucleotides: TGTGCCAGCAGTTTAACCGCTTCTAGTTCTGACATGTCCTACGAGCAGTACTTC. This translates into CASSLTASSSDMSYEQYF. The chain carries TRBV27 and TRBJ2-7; no definite D call. The germline CDR1 and CDR2 sequences are MNHEY and SMNVEV (reference sequence). V was pared by 2 bases and J by 1 base, with 21 bases between. This CDR3 is built from 18 residues.

DNA for the CDR3: TGTGCCAGCAGCCCGTTAACCGCCAACGTCCTGACTTTC. Protein sequence: CASSPLTANVLTF. V gene TRBV6-6 combines with J gene TRBJ2-6; D call uncertain. The CDR3 is 13 amino acids. Trimming shortened V by 6 bases and J by 7 bases, and 10 bases separated the two germline ends. The germline V gene has CDR1 MNHNY and CDR2 SVGAGI (reference sequence).

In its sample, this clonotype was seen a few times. The CDR3 reads CAISDIQGGGTDTQYF. DNA for the CDR3: TGTGCCATCAGTGATATACAGGGTGGCGGCACAGATACGCAGTATTTT. The V call is TRBV10-3, the J call TRBJ2-3; D is perhaps TRBD1 (6 bases). The CDR3 is made up of 16 amino acids. Germline CDR1 is ENHRY and CDR2 is SYGVKD. Trimming removed 3 bases from V and 1 base from J, with 14 bases in between.

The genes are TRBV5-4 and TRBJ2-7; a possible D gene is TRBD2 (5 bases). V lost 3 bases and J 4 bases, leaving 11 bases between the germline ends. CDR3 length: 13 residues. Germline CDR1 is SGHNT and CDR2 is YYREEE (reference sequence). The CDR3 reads CASSSTWEYEQYF. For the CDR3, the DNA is TGTGCCAGCAGCTCGACGTGGGAGTACGAGCAGTACTTC.

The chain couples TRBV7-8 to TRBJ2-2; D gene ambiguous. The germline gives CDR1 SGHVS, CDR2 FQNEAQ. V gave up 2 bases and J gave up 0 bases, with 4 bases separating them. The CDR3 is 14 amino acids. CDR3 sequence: CASSLRTNTGELFF. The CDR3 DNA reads TGTGCCAGCAGCTTACGAACGAACACCGGGGAGCTGTTTTTT. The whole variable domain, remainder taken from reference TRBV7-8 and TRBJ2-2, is GAGVSQSPRYKVAKRGQDVALRCDPISGHVSLFWYQQALGQGPEFLTYFQNEAQLDKSGLPSDRFFAERPEGSVSTLKIQRTQQEDSAVYLCASSLRTNTGELFFGEGSRLTVL.

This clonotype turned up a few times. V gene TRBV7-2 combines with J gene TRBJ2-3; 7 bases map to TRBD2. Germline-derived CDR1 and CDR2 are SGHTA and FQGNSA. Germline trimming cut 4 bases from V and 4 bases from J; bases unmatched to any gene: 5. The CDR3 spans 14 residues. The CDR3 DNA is TGTGCCAGCAGCTACGGACTAGAAGCAGATACGCAGTATTTT. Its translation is CASSYGLEADTQYF.

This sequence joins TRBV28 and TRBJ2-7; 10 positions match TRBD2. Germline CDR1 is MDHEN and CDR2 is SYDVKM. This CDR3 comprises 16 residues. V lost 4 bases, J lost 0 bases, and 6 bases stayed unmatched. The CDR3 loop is CASSSGASGSSYEQYF. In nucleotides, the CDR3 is TGTGCCAGCAGTTCCGGAGCTAGCGGGAGCTCCTACGAGCAGTACTTC.

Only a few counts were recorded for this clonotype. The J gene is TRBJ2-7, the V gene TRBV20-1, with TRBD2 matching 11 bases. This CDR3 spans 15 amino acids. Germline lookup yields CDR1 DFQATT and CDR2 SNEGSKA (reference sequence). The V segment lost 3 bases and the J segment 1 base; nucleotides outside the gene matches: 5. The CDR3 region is CSARKGLAASYEQYF. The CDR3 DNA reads TGCAGTGCTAGGAAGGGACTAGCGGCTTCCTACGAGCAGTACTTC.

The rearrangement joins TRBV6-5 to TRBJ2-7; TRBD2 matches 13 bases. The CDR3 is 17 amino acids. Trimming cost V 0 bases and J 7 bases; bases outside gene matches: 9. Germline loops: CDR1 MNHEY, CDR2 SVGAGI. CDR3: CASSYSGPGLAGQEQYF. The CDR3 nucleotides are TGTGCCAGCAGTTACTCGGGACCGGGACTAGCGGGACAGGAGCAGTACTTC.

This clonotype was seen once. The DNA for the CDR3 is TGTGCCAGTAGTTGGGCAGGCCGGTACAATGAGCAGTTCTTC. Translation: CASSWAGRYNEQFF. This chain uses TRBV19 with TRBJ2-1; D gene ambiguous. The length of the CDR3 is 14 residues. Germline CDR1 and CDR2: LNHDA and SQIVND (reference sequence). V lost 5 bases, J lost 4 bases, and 12 bases lay in between.

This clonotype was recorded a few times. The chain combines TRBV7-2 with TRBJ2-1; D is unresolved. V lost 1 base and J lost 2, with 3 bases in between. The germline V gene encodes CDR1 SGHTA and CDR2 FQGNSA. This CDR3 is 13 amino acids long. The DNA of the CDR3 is TGTGCCAGCAGCTTAGATCCCTACAATGAGCAGTTCTTC. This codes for CASSLDPYNEQFF. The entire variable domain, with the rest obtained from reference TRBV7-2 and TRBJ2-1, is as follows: GAGVSQSPSNKVTEKGKDVELRCDPISGHTALYWYRQSLGQGLEFLIYFQGNSAPDKSGLPSDRFSAERTGGSVSTLTIQRTQQEDSAVYLCASSLDPYNEQFFGPGTRLTVL.